This TCR beta chain originates from a study of cytomegalovirus exposure and HLA in healthy donors. V lost 6 bases and J lost 7, with 12 bases in between. The germline gives CDR1 MNHEY, CDR2 SVGAGI. The length of the CDR3 is 12 residues. PCR amplification relied on 60 Vbeta primers (plus 13 Jbeta primers). Produced via immunoSEQ multiplex PCR; TCRdb's table is partial and in-frame only. The repertoire has about 150,000 clones, approximately 81% of them found once; the top ten carry less than 3%. Material: PBMCs. This chain links TRBV6-5 with TRBJ2-5, with D tentatively TRBD1 (5 bases). The sequence derives from a male donor in good health and CMV-seronegative. The CDR3 here is CASRSTTGTQYF. The DNA for the CDR3 is TGTGCCAGCAGATCTACTACAGGGACCCAGTACTTC.